Presented here are 9 T cell receptor beta chains from one specimen sequenced in a study of cytomegalovirus exposure and HLA in healthy donors. PCR employed 60 Vbeta and 13 Jbeta primers. TCRdb's copy holds only in-frame clones and misses some; the assay was immunoSEQ multiplex PCR. Altogether roughly 100,000 clones are present, roughly 76% being singletons, with the ten largest covering 19%. Sequencing used PBMCs. The receptors shown here come from an older woman in good health and CMV-seropositive.

The chain carries TRBV5-4 and TRBJ1-6, with D possibly TRBD1 on 5 matching bases. V was shortened by 4 bases and J by 10 bases, with 18 bases between the two germline ends. CDR1 is SGHNT and CDR2 is YYREEE in the germline V gene (reference sequence). The CDR3 totals 15 residues. The CDR3 DNA sequence: TGTGCCAGCAGCCTCGGGACGAAGGAGGGGTCACCCCTCCACTTT. This codes for CASSLGTKEGSPLHF.

V gene TRBV29-1 combines with J gene TRBJ2-2, with a possible D match to TRBD1 (6 bases). CDR3 size: 14 residues. V was cut by 7 bases and J by 0 bases, with 12 bases left in between. Germline CDR1 reads SQVTM; CDR2 reads ANQGSEA. The CDR3 sequence is CSARTVSNTGELFF. CDR3 bases: TGCAGCGCTAGGACAGTCTCGAACACCGGGGAGCTGTTTTTT.

The rearrangement uses TRBV19 and TRBJ2-5, with TRBD1 matching over 9 bases. Trimming at V came to 3 bases and at J to 5 bases, leaving 7 bases not matched to a gene. Germline V lookup: CDR1 LNHDA, CDR2 SQIVND (reference sequence). The CDR3 length is 15 residues. The CDR3 region has the DNA TGTGCCAGTAGTATGGGCCAAGGGACAGGGGAGACCCAGTACTTC. This sequence encodes CASSMGQGTGETQYF.

CDR3 sequence (DNA): TGTGCCTGGAGTCGACAGGGGCGGACTGAAGCTTTCTTT. As protein: CAWSRQGRTEAFF. The chain uses TRBV30 and TRBJ1-1; 8 bases fit TRBD1. V was clipped by 2 bases and J by 5 bases; unmatched bases: 4. Per germline, CDR1 GTSNPN and CDR2 SVGIG (reference sequence). The CDR3 length is 13 residues. Full variable domain (rest looked up from reference TRBV30 and TRBJ1-1): SQTIHQWPATLVQPVGSPLSLECTVEGTSNPNLYWYRQAAGRGLQLLFYSVGIGQISSEVPQNLSASRPQDRQFILSSKKLLLSDSGFYLCAWSRQGRTEAFFGQGTRLTVV.

Of note for this clone: A read error is likely, as this CDR3 ends without the conserved phenylalanine or tryptophan. This chain joins TRBV29-1 and TRBJ1-2; D is possibly TRBD1 (6 bases). V lost 6 bases, J lost 5 bases, and 19 bases lay in between. Looked up from germline, CDR1 is SQVTM and CDR2 is ANQGSEA. This CDR3 region has 14 residues. CDR3 sequence (DNA): TGCAGCGTCGTTAAGCCGGGACACTTATATGGCTACACCTCC. Amino acids: CSVVKPGHLYGYTS.

The V and J genes are TRBV6-4 and TRBJ2-1; 11 bases align to TRBD2. CDR1 and CDR2 from the germline V gene are MRHNA and SNTAGT. V shed 6 bases and J 7 bases; nucleotides not matched to a gene: 5. The CDR3 sequence is 14 residues long. The CDR3 spells CASRGLAERNEQFF. The DNA for the CDR3 is TGTGCCAGCAGGGGACTAGCGGAGCGGAATGAGCAGTTCTTC.

The chain couples TRBV5-1 to TRBJ1-2; TRBD1 is a possible D gene (6 bases). Germline lookup yields CDR1 SGHRS and CDR2 YFSETQ. V lost 7 bases and J lost 7, with 17 bases in between. The CDR3 is 13 amino acids. In DNA, the CDR3 is TGCGCCAGCGGTCAACAGGGCGAGACTGGCTACACCTTC. It translates to CASGQQGETGYTF. Drawing the rest from reference TRBV5-1 and TRBJ1-2, the complete variable domain is KAGVTQTPRYLIKTRGQQVTLSCSPISGHRSVSWYQQTPGQGLQFLFEYFSETQRNKGNFPGRFSGRQFSNSRSEMNVSTLELGDSALYLCASGQQGETGYTFGSGTRLTVV.

This clone was observed a handful of times. This chain connects TRBV6-1 to TRBJ2-3, with a possible D match to TRBD1 (5 bases). Germline V gene lookup returns CDR1 MNHNS and CDR2 SASEGT. V was trimmed by 4 bases and J by 0 bases, leaving 11 bases between them. The CDR3 is 15 amino acids. The CDR3 region has the DNA TGTGCCAGCAGTGGACAGAAGACTAGCACAGATACGCAGTATTTT. It translates to CASSGQKTSTDTQYF.

This clone was counted between two and nine times. The genes are TRBV5-5 and TRBJ1-2, with a tentative D call TRBD1 (6 bases). Looked up from germline, CDR1 is SGHKS and CDR2 is YYEKEE (reference sequence). The CDR3 sequence is 14 residues long. V lost 4 bases, J lost 8 bases, and 18 bases lay in between. This CDR3 reads CASSLRQDPTGYTF. The CDR3 DNA is TGTGCCAGCAGCCTACGACAGGACCCTACCGGCTACACCTTC.